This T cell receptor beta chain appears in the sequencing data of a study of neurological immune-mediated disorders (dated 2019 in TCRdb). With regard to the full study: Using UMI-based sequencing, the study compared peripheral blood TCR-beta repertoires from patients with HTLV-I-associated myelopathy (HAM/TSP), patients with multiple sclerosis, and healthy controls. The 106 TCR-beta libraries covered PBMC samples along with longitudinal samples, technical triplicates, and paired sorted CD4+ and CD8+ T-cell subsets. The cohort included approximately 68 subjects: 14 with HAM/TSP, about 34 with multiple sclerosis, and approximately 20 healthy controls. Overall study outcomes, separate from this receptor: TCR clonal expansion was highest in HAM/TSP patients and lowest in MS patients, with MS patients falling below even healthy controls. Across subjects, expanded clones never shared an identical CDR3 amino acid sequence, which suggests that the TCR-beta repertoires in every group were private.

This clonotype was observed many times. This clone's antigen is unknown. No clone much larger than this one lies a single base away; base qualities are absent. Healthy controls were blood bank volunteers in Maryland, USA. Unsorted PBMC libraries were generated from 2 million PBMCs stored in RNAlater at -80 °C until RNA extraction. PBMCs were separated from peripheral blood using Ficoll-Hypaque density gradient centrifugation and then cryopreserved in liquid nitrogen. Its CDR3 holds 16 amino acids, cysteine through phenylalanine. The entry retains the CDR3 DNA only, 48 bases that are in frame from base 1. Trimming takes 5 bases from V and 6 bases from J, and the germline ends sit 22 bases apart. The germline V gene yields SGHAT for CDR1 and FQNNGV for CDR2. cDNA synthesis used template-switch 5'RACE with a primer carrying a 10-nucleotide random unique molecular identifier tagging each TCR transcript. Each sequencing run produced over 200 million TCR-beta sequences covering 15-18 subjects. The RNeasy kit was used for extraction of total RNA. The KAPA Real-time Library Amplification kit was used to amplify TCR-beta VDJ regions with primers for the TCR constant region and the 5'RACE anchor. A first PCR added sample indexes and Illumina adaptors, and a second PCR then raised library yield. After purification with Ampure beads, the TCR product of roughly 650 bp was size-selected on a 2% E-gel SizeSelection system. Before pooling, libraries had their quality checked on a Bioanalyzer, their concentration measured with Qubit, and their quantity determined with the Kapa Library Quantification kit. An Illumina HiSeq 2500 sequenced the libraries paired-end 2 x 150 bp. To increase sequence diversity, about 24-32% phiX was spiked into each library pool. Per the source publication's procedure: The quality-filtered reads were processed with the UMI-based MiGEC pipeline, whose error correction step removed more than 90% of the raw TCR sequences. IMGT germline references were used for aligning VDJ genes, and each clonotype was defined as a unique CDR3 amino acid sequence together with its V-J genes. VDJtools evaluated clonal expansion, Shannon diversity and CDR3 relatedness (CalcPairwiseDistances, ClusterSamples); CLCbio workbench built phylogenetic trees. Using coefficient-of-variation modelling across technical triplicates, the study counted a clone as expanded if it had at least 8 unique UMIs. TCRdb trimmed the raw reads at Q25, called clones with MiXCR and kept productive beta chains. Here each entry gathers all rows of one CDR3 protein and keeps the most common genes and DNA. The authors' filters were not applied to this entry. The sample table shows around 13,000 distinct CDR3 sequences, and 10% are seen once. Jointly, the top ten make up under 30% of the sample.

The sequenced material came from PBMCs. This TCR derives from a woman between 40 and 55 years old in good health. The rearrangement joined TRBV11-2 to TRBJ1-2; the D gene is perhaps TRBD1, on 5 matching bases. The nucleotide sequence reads TGTGCCAGCAGCCCACACCGGGGGGGGGAGAGTGATGGCTACACCTTC. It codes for CASSPHRGGESDGYTF.